The T cell receptor (beta chain) under discussion was sequenced for a study of blood T cells in healthy people across ages (dated by TCRdb to between 2015 and 2017). Context from the whole study: Template switching captured roughly one uniquely barcoded TCR beta cDNA molecule per two T cells in model experiments. Using deep sequencing normalized with unique cDNA molecular identifiers, the study measured how TCR beta repertoire diversity changes with age. Donors were grouped into four age groups: young (average roughly 17 years), middle-aged (39), aged (around 60) and long-lived (around 80). To avoid experimental bias, donors of different ages were spread randomly across the sequencing lanes. For two donors (one aged 18 to 30 and one aged 80 or older), the study analyzed two additional independent replicas of 1 million unique cDNA reads from the same blood draw.

V loses 2 bases at its end and J loses 0 bases; junction bases beyond the gene matches: 7. Including the terminal cysteine and phenylalanine, the CDR3 comprises 17 residues. The read is trimmed to its CDR3 DNA, 51 bases read in frame from base 1. The germline V gene specifies MNHEY as CDR1 and SVGAGI as CDR2. Here is what the overall study found, with its caveats: A strong correlation was found between observed TCR beta diversity and the percentage of naive T cells measured by flow cytometry. Estimates of total diversity from one million sequenced T cells were regarded as lower bounds and underestimates. Compared with the aged group, the long-lived group had more naive CD4+ T cells, fewer expanded clones and increased TCR diversity, a pattern suggesting age selection. Since profiling was done on bulk unsorted PBMCs, naive and antigen-experienced compartments could not be conclusively compared. Because the CMV infection status of the donors was unknown, age-related changes in expanded clonotypes may potentially have been confounded. Observed TCR beta diversity per million T cells fell roughly linearly with age, and a significant reduction was already apparent by age approximately 41.

Libraries were made using 5' RACE. Sequenced using an Illumina HiSeq 2500. A second PCR of roughly 7 to 12 cycles was run with a J-beta primer mix and a sample-barcoded 5' primer. A unique molecular identifier was introduced onto each TCR beta cDNA molecule by a template-switch 5' adaptor carrying 12 random nucleotides. At least 2.5 million CDR3-containing paired-end reads were obtained from each sample. All of the RNA was converted into first-strand cDNA using the Mint cDNA synthesis kit, with a TRBC-specific oligonucleotide serving as the primer. Following uracil-DNA glycosylase treatment, all cDNA underwent a first 18-cycle PCR with the universal primers M1SS and BC2_uni_R. The paper's data handling went like this. Each sample was normalized by randomly selecting 1 million high-quality reads, each carrying a distinct molecular identifier. Reads sharing molecular identifiers were discarded rather than binned into consensus sequences. MiTCR, with a Q25 quality threshold and the strictest error-elimination algorithm, was used for CDR3 identification, clonotype clustering and error correction. A nonparametric unseen species model using Euler transformation provided a lower-bound estimate of total TCR beta diversity. TCRdb applied fastp at Q25 and MiXCR to the public reads, then kept only in-frame beta chains. A single entry per CDR3 protein holds the most common genes and DNA from its merged rows. Clone size and V and J calls follow TCRdb, not the original study. The sample data list about 1 million distinct CDR3 sequences, and 45% of these were observed just once. Of the sample, approximately 17% falls within the top ten clones.

In regard to this clonotype: No cognate antigen has been identified for it. No qualities accompany the bases; no much larger clone lies one base away.

The approximately 39 donors, aged roughly 6 to 90 years, were systemically healthy Caucasian individuals from Russia. Ten milliliters of peripheral blood were collected from each donor into EDTA-treated Vacutainer tubes. Ficoll-Paque density-gradient centrifugation was used to isolate PBMCs, with at least 6.5 million per sample. Total RNA, at least 6 micrograms per sample, was extracted from PBMCs with Trizol reagent. The percentages of naive CD45RAhigh/CD27high T cells were determined by flow cytometry on a PBMC aliquot from every donor. The receptor was derived from a woman aged 55-69 years in good health. Sequences were obtained from blood. The rearrangement joined TRBV6-5 to TRBJ2-1, with 7 middle bases fitting TRBD2. The CDR3 in this case is CASSYTLAERSYNEQFF. The nucleotide sequence is given as TGTGCCAGCAGTTACACCCTAGCGGAGCGCTCCTACAATGAGCAGTTCTTC.